The 13 T cell receptor beta chains below all came from one sample that was sequenced in a study of molecular identifiers for immune sequencing clone quantification. TCRdb used MiXCR to reprocess the PCR reads, holding one entry per CDR3 protein. The data hold about 640,000 distinct CDR3 sequences, with about 20% observed a single time. The source material was naive CD8+ T cells from blood, with Jurkat cell RNA spiked in. Subset here: FACS-sorted CD8+CD4-CCR7+CD45RA+ naive T cells. Every receptor here comes from a human donor in good health. Some libraries in this study had Jurkat cell RNA spiked in.

A note on this clonotype: This sequence may be a read error, since a much larger clone differs from it by one base. The chain is built from TRBV7-9 and TRBJ1-4, with D hard to call. In germline, CDR1 is SEHNR, CDR2 FQNEAQ (reference sequence). This CDR3 comprises 17 residues. V lost 5 bases and J 5 bases, leaving 21 bases between the germline ends. CDR3 nucleotides: TGTGCCAGCAGCCTAAAGCAAAGCTCGATCGTAAATGAAAAACTGTTTTTT. It encodes CASSLKQSSIVNEKLFF.

V usage is TRBV19 and J usage is TRBJ2-5, with D maybe TRBD1 (7 bases). The V end lost 6 bases, the J end lost 5 bases, and 16 bases lay between the germline ends. The CDR3 extends over 14 amino acids. Per germline, CDR1 LNHDA and CDR2 SQIVND (reference sequence). The CDR3 DNA sequence: TGTGCCAGTAGGCAGGGGGGAGGTTTCGAGACCCAGTACTTC. Its translation is CASRQGGGFETQYF.

This clonotype was seen only a few times. The chain links TRBV19 to TRBJ2-1; D gene uncertain. The germline CDR1 and CDR2 sequences are LNHDA and SQIVND (reference sequence). V gave up 1 base and J gave up 5 bases, with 12 bases separating them. The CDR3 consists of 15 residues. The CDR3 nucleotides read TGTGCCAGTAGTATAGTTCCAGATCCCCACAATGAGCAGTTCTTC. Translated, it gives CASSIVPDPHNEQFF. Full variable domain (remainder filled in from reference TRBV19 and TRBJ2-1): DGGITQSPKYLFRKEGQNVTLSCEQNLNHDAMYWYRQDPGQGLRLIYYSQIVNDFQKGDIAEGYSVSREKKESFPLTVTSAQKNPTAFYLCASSIVPDPHNEQFFGPGTRLTVL.

This clonotype showed up many times. The chain is built from TRBV27 and TRBJ2-7; tentatively, D is TRBD2 (5 bases). This CDR3 is built from 14 residues. V gave up 5 bases and J gave up 7 bases, with 18 bases separating them. Germline CDR1 reads MNHEY; CDR2 reads SMNVEV (reference sequence). CDR3 residues: CASSPGVSGREQYF. DNA for the CDR3: TGTGCCAGCAGTCCCGGGGTCAGCGGAAGAGAGCAGTACTTC.

With respect to this clonotype: A read error may explain this, as a much larger clone is one base away. The chain has TRBV27 and TRBJ2-3; 7 positions match TRBD1. Per the germline V gene, CDR1 is MNHEY and CDR2 is SMNVEV (reference sequence). This CDR3 has 15 amino acids. V dropped 6 bases and J dropped 2; count of bases not matched to a gene: 8. The CDR3 protein is CASRKGAAPTDTQYF. Written as DNA, the CDR3 is TGTGCCAGCAGGAAGGGGGCGGCCCCCACAGATACGCAGTATTTT.

Notes on this clonotype: A read error is possible here, since a much larger clone lies one base away. This rearrangement joins TRBV6-5 to TRBJ1-1; D unclear. From germline, CDR1 is MNHEY and CDR2 SVGAGI. Trimming removed 0 bases from V and 3 bases from J, with 17 bases in between. This CDR3 contains 17 residues. CDR3 sequence (DNA): TGTGCCAGCAGTTACTCGCTAACATACGCTATGTACACTGAAGCTTTCTTT. Protein: CASSYSLTYAMYTEAFF.

This clonotype was found a few times. This sequence joins TRBV4-1 and TRBJ2-1; the D gene is possibly TRBD1 (5 bases). V shed 1 base and J shed 10 bases, with 11 bases lying between them. CDR1 and CDR2 from the germline V gene are MGHRA and YSYEKL. The CDR3 sequence is 13 residues long. The CDR3 here is CASSQGLTDEQFF. The CDR3, as DNA: TGCGCCAGCAGCCAAGGATTGACAGACGAGCAGTTCTTC.

The CDR3 bases are TGTGCCAGTAGTATCTTAGCCAGGCGGGATCAGCCCCAGCATTTT. Protein: CASSILARRDQPQHF. V gene TRBV19 combines with J gene TRBJ1-5; D ambiguous. This CDR3 comprises 15 residues. V lost 3 bases and J lost 5, with 14 bases in between. The germline CDR1 and CDR2 sequences are LNHDA and SQIVND (reference sequence).

There are a few counts of this clonotype. This chain connects TRBV6-2 or TRBV6-3 to TRBJ2-7; 9 bases are shared with TRBD1. The CDR3 covers 14 residues. Germline V gives CDR1 MNHEY, CDR2 SVGEGT. V was pared by 2 bases and J by 5 bases, with 4 bases of the junction left unmatched. The CDR3 here is CASSYGDRVNEQYF. CDR3 bases: TGTGCCAGCAGTTACGGGGACAGGGTCAACGAGCAGTACTTC.

This clonotype was seen ten or more times. The chain joins TRBV4-1 to TRBJ2-7, with 9 positions matching TRBD2. The germline V gene has CDR1 MGHRA and CDR2 YSYEKL. The CDR3 is made up of 15 amino acids. After removal of 1 base from V and 2 bases from J, the junction contained 3 bases not matched to a gene. CDR3 sequence reads: CASSQVGGGAYEQYF. As DNA, the CDR3 is TGCGCCAGCAGCCAAGTTGGCGGGGGGGCCTACGAGCAGTACTTC.

Regarding this clonotype: A read error is possible here, since a much larger clone lies one base away. This chain uses TRBV20-1 with TRBJ1-4; TRBD1 is a possible D gene (6 bases). The V and J ends lost 3 bases and 5 bases respectively, with 16 bases between them. The CDR3 runs 15 residues. Germline CDR1 DFQATT, CDR2 SNEGSKA (reference sequence). This CDR3 reads CSASPSAGGNEKLFF. CDR3 sequence (DNA): TGCAGTGCTAGCCCTTCCGCCGGGGGCAATGAAAAACTGTTTTTT.

This clonotype appeared a few times. V is TRBV15 and J is TRBJ2-1, with 8 positions matching TRBD1. Trimming at V came to 5 bases and at J to 4 bases, leaving 7 bases not matched to a gene. CDR3 length: 15 amino acids. Germline CDR1 reads LNHNV; CDR2 reads YYDKDF (reference sequence). This CDR3 reads CATSGDRGMYNEQFF. In nucleotides, the CDR3 is TGTGCCACCAGCGGCGACAGGGGAATGTACAATGAGCAGTTCTTC.

This rearrangement joins TRBV6-5 to TRBJ2-7; TRBD1 aligns across 9 bases. The germline V gene has CDR1 MNHEY and CDR2 SVGAGI. Losses at the gene ends were 2 bases for V and 2 bases for J; bases not matched to a gene: 7. This CDR3 region has 16 residues. This CDR3 is CASSYGGTGRAYEQYF. CDR3 in DNA: TGTGCCAGCAGTTACGGGGGGACAGGGCGAGCCTACGAGCAGTACTTC.